What follows is one TCR beta chain and its context. The antigen remains undetermined. This sample was included in a study of blood T cells in healthy people across ages. Per individual sample, total RNA of at least 5.5 micrograms was extracted. A second about 7 to 12 cycle PCR used barcoded and J-beta primers. MiXCR, applied by TCRdb to the 5' RACE reads, yields one record per CDR3 protein. The sample records some 790,000 distinct CDR3 sequences, about 28% being singletons. The CDR3 covers 10 residues. The study, taken as a whole, reports: Donor CMV status, an unknown factor, possibly confounded changes in expanded clonotypes.

This rearrangement joins TRBV21-1 to TRBJ2-7. TRBV21-1 is a listed pseudogene. What was sequenced was blood. This receptor was taken from a woman aged 80 or older in good health. The DNA of the CDR3 is TGTGCCAGAGACTCCTACGAGCAGTACTTC. Amino acid sequence: CARDSYEQYF.